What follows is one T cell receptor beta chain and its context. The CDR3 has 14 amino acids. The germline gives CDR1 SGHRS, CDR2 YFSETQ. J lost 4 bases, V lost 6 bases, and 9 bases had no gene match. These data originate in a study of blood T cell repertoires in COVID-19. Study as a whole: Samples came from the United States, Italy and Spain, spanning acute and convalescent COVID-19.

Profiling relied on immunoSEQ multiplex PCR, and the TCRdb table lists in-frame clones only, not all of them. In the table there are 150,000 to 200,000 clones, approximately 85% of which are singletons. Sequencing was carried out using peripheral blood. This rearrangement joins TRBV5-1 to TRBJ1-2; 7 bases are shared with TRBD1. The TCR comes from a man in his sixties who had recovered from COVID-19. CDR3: CASTPGGQFYGYTF. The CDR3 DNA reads TGCGCCAGCACTCCAGGGGGGCAGTTCTATGGCTACACCTTC.